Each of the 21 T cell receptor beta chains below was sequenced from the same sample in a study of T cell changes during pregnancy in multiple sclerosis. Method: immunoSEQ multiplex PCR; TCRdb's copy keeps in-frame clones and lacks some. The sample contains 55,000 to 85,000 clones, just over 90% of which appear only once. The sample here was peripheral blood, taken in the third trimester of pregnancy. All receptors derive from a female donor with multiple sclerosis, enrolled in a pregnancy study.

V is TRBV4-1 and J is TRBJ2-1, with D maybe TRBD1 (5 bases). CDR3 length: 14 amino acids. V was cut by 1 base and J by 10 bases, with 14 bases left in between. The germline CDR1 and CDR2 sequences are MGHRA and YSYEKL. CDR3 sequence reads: CASSQVGAREEQFF. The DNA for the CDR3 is TGCGCCAGCAGCCAAGTAGGGGCGCGAGAGGAGCAGTTCTTC.

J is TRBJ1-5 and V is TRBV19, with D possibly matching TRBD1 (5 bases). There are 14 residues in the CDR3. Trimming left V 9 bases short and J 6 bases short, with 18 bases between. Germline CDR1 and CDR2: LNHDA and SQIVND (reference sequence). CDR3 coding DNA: TGTGCCAGCAGGAACCCCAGGGAGGCTCAGCCCCAGCATTTT. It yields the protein CASRNPREAQPQHF.

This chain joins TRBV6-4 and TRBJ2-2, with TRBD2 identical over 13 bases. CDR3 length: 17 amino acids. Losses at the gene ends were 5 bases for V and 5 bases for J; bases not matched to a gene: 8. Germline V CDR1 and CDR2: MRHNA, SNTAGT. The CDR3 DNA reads TGTGCCAGCAGTCCACTAGCGGGAGGGCCGGGAACCGGGGAGCTGTTTTTT. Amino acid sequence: CASSPLAGGPGTGELFF.

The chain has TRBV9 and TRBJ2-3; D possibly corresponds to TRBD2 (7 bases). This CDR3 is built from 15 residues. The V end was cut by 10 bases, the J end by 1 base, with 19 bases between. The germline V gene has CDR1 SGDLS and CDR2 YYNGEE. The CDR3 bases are TGTGCCCCCTGGAGGGGGAGGGCGGGCACAGATACGCAGTATTTT. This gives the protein CAPWRGRAGTDTQYF.

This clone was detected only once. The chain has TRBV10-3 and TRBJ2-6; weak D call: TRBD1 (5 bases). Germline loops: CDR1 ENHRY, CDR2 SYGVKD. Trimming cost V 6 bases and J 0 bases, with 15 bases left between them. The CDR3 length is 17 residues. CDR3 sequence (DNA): TGTGCCATCAGGAGGACACTACTCACCTCTGGGGCCAACGTCCTGACTTTC. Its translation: CAIRRTLLTSGANVLTF.

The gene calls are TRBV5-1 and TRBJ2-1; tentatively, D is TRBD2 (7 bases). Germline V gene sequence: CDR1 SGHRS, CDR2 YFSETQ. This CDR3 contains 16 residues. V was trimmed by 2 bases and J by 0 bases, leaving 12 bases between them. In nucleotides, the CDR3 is TGCGCCAGCAGCTTAGGGGGAGGGTTCTCCTACAATGAGCAGTTCTTC. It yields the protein CASSLGGGFSYNEQFF. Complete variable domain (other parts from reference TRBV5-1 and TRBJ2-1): KAGVTQTPRYLIKTRGQQVTLSCSPISGHRSVSWYQQTPGQGLQFLFEYFSETQRNKGNFPGRFSGRQFSNSRSEMNVSTLELGDSALYLCASSLGGGFSYNEQFFGPGTRLTVL.

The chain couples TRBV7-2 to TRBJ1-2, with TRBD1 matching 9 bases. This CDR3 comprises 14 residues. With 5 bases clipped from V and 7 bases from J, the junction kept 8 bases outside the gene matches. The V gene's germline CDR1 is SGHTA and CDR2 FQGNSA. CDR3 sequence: CASSKQGQGFGYTF. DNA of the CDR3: TGTGCCAGCAGCAAACAGGGACAGGGCTTTGGCTACACCTTC.

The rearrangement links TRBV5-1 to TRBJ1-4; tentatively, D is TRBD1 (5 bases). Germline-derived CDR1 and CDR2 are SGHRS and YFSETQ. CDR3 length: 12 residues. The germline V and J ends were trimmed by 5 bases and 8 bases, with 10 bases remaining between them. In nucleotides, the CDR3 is TGCGCCAGCAGTTACGGGGGAGAAAAACTGTTTTTT. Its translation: CASSYGGEKLFF.

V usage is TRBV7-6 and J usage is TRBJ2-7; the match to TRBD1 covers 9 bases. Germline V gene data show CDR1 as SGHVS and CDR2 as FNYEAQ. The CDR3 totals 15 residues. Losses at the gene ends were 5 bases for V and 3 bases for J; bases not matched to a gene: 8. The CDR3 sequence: CASSLNTGGFYEQYF. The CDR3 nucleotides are TGTGCCAGCAGCCTGAATACAGGGGGCTTCTACGAGCAGTACTTC.

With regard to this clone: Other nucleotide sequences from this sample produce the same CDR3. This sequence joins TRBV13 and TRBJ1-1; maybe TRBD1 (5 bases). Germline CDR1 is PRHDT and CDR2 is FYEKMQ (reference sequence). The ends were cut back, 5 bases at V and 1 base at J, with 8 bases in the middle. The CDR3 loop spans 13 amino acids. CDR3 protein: CASSLDRNTEAFF. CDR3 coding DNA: TGTGCCAGCAGCCTAGACAGGAACACTGAAGCTTTCTTT.

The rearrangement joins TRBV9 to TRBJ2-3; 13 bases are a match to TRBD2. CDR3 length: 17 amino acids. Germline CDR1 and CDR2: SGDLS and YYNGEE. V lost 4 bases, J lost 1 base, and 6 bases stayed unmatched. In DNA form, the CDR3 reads TGTGCCAGCAGCTCACCGGGACTAGCGGGACGCACAGATACGCAGTATTTT. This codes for CASSSPGLAGRTDTQYF.

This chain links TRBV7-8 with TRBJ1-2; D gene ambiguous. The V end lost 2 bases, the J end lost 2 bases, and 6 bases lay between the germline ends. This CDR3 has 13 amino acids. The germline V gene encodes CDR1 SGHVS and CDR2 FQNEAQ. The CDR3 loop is CASSLPGNYGYTF. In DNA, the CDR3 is TGTGCCAGCAGCTTACCGGGGAACTATGGCTACACCTTC.

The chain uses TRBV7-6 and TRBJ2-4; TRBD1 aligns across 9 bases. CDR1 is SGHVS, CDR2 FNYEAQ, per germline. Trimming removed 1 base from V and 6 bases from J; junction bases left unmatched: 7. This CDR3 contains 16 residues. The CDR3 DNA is TGTGCCAGCAGCTTAGGACAGGGGGGGGGAGGAAACATTCAGTACTTC. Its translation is CASSLGQGGGGNIQYF.

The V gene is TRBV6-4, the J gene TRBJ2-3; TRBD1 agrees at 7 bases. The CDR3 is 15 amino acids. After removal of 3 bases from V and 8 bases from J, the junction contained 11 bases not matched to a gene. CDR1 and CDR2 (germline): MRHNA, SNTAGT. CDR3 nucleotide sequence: TGTGCCAGCAGTGAGACGACAGGGACGGGCGGTACGCAGTATTTT. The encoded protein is CASSETTGTGGTQYF.

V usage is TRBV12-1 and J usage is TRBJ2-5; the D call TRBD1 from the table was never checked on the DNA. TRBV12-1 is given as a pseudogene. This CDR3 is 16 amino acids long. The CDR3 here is CASSPEDRGIQETQYF. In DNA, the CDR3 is TGTGCCAGCAGCCCTGAAGACAGGGGCATCCAAGAGACCCAGTACTTC.

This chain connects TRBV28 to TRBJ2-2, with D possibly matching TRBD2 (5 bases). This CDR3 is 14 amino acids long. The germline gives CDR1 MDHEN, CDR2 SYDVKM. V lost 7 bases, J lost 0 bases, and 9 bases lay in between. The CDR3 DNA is TGTGCCAGCACCTTGGGAGCGAACACCGGGGAGCTGTTTTTT. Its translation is CASTLGANTGELFF. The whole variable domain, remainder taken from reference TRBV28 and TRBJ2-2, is DVKVTQSSRYLVKRTGEKVFLECVQDMDHENMFWYRQDPGLGLRLIYFSYDVKMKEKGDIPEGYSVSREKKERFSLILESASTNQTSMYLCASTLGANTGELFFGEGSRLTVL.

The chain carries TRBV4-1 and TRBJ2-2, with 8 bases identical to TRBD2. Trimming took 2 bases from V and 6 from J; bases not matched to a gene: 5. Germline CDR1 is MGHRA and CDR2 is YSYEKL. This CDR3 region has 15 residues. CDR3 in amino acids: CASSQQREFPGELFF. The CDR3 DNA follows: TGCGCCAGCAGCCAACAGCGGGAGTTCCCCGGGGAGCTGTTTTTT.

The CDR3 bases are TGCAGCGTTGAGGTCGGGACTAGCGGGTCCTACAATGAGCAGTTCTTC. Residues: CSVEVGTSGSYNEQFF. The chain employs TRBV29-1 and TRBJ2-1; TRBD2 matches at 12 bases. Germline-derived CDR1 and CDR2 are SQVTM and ANQGSEA. The CDR3 consists of 16 residues. V shed 3 bases and J 1 base; nucleotides not matched to a gene: 4.

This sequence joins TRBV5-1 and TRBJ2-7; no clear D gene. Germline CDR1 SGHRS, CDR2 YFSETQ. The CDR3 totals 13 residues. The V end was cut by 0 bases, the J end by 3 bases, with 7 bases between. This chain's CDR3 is CASSLDIRYEQYF. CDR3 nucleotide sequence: TGCGCCAGCAGCTTGGACATCCGCTACGAGCAGTACTTC.

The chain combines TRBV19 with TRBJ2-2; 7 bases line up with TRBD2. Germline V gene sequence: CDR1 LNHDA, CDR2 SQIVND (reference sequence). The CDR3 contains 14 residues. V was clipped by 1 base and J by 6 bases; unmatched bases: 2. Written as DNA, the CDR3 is TGTGCCAGTAGTATAGGAGGACTAGCCGGGGAGCTGTTTTTT. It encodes CASSIGGLAGELFF.

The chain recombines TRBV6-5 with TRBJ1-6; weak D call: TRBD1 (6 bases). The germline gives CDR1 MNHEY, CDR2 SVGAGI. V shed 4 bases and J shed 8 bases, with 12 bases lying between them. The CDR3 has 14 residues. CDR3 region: CASSFRQGHSPLHF. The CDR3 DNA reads TGTGCCAGCAGTTTCCGGCAGGGGCATTCACCCCTCCACTTT.